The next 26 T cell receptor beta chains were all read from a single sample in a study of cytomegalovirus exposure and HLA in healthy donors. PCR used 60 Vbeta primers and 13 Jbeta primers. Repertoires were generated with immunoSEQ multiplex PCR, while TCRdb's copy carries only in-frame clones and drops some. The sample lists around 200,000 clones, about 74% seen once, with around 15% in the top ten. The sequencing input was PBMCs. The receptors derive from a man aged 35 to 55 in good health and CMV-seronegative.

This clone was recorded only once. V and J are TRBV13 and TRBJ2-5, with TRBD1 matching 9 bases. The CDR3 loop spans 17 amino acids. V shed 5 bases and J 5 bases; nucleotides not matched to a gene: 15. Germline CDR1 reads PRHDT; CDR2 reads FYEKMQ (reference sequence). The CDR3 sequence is CASSRSRQGGSMETQYF. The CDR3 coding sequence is TGTGCCAGCAGCCGTTCTAGACAGGGGGGCAGTATGGAGACCCAGTACTTC.

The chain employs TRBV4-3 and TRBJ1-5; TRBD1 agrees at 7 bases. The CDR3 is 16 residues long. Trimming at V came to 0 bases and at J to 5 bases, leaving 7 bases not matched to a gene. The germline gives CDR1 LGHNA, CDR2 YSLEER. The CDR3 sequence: CASSQDLGTEDQPQHF. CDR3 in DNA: TGCGCCAGCAGCCAAGATCTAGGGACAGAAGATCAGCCCCAGCATTTT.

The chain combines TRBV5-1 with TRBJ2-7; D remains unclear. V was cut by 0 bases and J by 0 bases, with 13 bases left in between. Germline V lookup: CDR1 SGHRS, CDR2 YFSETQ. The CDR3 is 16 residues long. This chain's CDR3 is CASSLAVTPFSYEQYF. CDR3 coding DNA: TGCGCCAGCAGCTTGGCCGTGACTCCGTTCTCCTACGAGCAGTACTTC.

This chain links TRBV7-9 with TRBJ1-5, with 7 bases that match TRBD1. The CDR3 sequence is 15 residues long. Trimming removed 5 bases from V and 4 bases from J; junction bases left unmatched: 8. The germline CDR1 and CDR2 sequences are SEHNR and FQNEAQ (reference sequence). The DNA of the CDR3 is TGTGCCAGCAGCCCGGCCGGGACAGAGAATCAGCCCCAGCATTTT. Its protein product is CASSPAGTENQPQHF.

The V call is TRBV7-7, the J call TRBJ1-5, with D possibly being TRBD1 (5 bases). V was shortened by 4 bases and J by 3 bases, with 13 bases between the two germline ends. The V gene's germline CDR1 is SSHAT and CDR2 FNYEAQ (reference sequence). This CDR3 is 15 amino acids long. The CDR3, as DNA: TGTGCCAGCAGCTCCCGCAGGGAACTCAATCAGCCCCAGCATTTT. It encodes CASSSRRELNQPQHF.

The CDR3 reads CASSLGLAGGADTQYF. DNA for the CDR3: TGTGCCAGCAGCTTAGGGCTAGCGGGGGGTGCAGATACGCAGTATTTT. V and J are TRBV7-2 and TRBJ2-3, with TRBD2 matching 11 bases. V was clipped by 1 base and J by 4 bases; unmatched bases: 4. In germline, CDR1 is SGHTA, CDR2 FQGNSA. The CDR3 covers 16 residues. Filled out from reference TRBV7-2 and TRBJ2-3, the complete variable domain reads GAGVSQSPSNKVTEKGKDVELRCDPISGHTALYWYRQSLGQGLEFLIYFQGNSAPDKSGLPSDRFSAERTGGSVSTLTIQRTQQEDSAVYLCASSLGLAGGADTQYFGPGTRLTVL.

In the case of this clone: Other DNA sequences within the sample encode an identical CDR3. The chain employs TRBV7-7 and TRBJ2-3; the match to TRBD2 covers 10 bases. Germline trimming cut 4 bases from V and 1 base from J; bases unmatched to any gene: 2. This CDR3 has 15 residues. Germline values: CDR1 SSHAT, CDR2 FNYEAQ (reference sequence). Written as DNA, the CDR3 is TGTGCCAGCAGCTCCGGACTAGCGGGCACAGATACGCAGTATTTT. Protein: CASSSGLAGTDTQYF.

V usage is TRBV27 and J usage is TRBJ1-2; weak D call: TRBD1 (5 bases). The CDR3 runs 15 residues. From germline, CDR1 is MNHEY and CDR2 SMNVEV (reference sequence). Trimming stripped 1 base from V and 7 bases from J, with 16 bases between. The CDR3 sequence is CASSLLGHAEGGYTF. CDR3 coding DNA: TGTGCCAGCAGTTTATTAGGACACGCGGAGGGTGGCTACACCTTC.

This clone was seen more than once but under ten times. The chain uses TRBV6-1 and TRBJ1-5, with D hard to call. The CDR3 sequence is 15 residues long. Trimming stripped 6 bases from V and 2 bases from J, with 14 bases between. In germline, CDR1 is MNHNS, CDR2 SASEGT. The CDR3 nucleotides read TGTGCCAGCAGACAAAGGAGTTTCGGCAATCAGCCCCAGCATTTT. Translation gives CASRQRSFGNQPQHF.

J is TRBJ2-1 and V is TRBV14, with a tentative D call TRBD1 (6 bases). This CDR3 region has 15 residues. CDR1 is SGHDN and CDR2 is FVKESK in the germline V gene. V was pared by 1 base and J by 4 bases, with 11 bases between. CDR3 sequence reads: CASSQGWGPYNEQFF. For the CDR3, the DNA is TGTGCCAGCAGCCAAGGGTGGGGGCCGTACAATGAGCAGTTCTTC. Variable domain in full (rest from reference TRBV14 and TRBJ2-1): EAGVTQFPSHSVIEKGQTVTLRCDPISGHDNLYWYRRVMGKEIKFLLHFVKESKQDESGMPNNRFLAERTGGTYSTLKVQPAELEDSGVYFCASSQGWGPYNEQFFGPGTRLTVL.

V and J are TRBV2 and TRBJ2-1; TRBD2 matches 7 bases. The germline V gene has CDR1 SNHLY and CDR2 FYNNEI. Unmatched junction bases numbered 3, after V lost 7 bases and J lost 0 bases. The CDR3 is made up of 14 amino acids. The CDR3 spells CASTRGSSYNEQFF. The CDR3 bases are TGTGCCAGCACCCGCGGGAGCTCCTACAATGAGCAGTTCTTC. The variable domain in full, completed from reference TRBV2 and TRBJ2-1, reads EPEVTQTPSHQVTQMGQEVILRCVPISNHLYFYWYRQILGQKVEFLVSFYNNEISEKSEIFDDQFSVERPDGSNFTLKIRSTKLEDSAMYFCASTRGSSYNEQFFGPGTRLTVL.

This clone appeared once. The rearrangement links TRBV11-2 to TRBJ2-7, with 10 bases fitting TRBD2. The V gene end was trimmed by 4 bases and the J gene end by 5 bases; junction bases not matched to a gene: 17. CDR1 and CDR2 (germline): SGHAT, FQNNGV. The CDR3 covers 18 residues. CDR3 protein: CASSSLPPLAGVENEQYF. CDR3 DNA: TGTGCCAGCAGCTCCCTCCCCCCTCTAGCGGGAGTGGAGAACGAGCAGTACTTC.

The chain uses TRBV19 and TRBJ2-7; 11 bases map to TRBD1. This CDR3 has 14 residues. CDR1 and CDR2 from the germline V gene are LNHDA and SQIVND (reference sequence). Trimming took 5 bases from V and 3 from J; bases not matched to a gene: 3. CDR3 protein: CASSAGQGDYEQYF. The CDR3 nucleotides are TGTGCCAGTAGTGCGGGACAGGGGGACTACGAGCAGTACTTC.

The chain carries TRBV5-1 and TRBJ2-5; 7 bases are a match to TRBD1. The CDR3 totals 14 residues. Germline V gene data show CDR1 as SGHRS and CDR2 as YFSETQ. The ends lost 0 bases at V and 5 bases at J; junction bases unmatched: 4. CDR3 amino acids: CASSLEGGLETQYF. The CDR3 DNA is TGCGCCAGCAGCTTGGAAGGGGGCCTGGAGACCCAGTACTTC.

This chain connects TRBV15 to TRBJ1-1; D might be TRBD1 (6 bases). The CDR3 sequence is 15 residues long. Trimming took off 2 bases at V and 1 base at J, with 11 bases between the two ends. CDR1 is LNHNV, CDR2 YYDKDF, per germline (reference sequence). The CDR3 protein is CATSRYRGGNTEAFF. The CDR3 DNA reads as TGTGCCACCAGCAGATATAGAGGGGGGAACACTGAAGCTTTCTTT. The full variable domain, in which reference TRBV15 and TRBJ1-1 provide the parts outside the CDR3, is DAMVIQNPRYQVTQFGKPVTLSCSQTLNHNVMYWYQQKSSQAPKLLFHYYDKDFNNEADTPDNFQSRRPNTSFCFLDIRSPGLGDTAMYLCATSRYRGGNTEAFFGQGTRLTVV.

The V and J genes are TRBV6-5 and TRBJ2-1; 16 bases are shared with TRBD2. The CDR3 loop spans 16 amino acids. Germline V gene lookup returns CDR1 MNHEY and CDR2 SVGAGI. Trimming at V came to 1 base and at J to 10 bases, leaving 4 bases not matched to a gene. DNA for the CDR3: TGTGCCAGCAGTTACTTGGGGACTAGCGGGAGGGGGGAGCAGTTCTTC. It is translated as CASSYLGTSGRGEQFF.

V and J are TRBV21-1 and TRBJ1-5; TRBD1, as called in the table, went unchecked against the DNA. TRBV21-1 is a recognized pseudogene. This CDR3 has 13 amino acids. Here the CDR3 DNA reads TGTGCCAGCAGCAAAACGGACAGGCAGCCCCAGCATTTT. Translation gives CASSKTDRQPQHF.

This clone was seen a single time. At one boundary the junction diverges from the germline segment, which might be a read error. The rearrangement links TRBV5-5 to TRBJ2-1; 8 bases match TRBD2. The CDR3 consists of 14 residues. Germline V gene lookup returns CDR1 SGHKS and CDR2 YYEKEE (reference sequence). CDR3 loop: CASTLAGGGVEQFF. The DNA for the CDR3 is TGTGCCAGCACCTTGGCGGGGGGAGGGGTGGAGCAGTTCTTC. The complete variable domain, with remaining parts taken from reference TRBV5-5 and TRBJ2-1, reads DAGVTQSPTHLIKTRGQQVTLRCSPISGHKSVSWYQQVLGQGPQFIFQYYEKEERGRGNFPDRFSARQFPNYSSELNVNALLLGDSALYLCASTLAGGGVEQFFGPGTRLTVL.

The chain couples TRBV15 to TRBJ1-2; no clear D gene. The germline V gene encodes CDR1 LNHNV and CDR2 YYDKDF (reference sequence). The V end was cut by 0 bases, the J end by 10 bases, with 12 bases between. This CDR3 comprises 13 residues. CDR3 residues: CATSRDAAEDYTF. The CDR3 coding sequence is TGTGCCACCAGCAGAGATGCTGCAGAAGACTACACCTTC.

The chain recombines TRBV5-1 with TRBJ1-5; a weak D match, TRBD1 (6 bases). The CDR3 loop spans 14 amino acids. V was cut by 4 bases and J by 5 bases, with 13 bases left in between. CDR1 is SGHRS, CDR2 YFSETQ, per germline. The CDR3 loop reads CASSLGHEDQPQHF. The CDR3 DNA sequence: TGCGCCAGCAGCCTGGGACATGAAGATCAGCCCCAGCATTTT.

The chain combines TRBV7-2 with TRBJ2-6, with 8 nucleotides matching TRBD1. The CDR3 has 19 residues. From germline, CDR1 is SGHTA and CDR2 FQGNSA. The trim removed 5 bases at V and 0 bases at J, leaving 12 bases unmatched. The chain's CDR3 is CASSPTTGTGRSGANVLTF. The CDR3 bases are TGTGCCAGCAGCCCTACCACCGGGACAGGCCGCTCTGGGGCCAACGTCCTGACTTTC.

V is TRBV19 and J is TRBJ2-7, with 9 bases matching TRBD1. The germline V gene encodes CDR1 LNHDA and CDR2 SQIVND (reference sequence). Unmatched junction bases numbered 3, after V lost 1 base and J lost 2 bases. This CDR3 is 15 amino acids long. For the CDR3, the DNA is TGTGCCAGTAGTATAGGGGACAGGGTACCCTACGAGCAGTACTTC. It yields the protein CASSIGDRVPYEQYF.

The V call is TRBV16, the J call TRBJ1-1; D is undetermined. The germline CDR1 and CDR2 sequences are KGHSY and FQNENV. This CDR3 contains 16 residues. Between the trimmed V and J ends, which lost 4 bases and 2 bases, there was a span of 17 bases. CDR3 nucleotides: TGTGCCAGCAGCCCTGAGGGTTTGGTATTTAACACTGAAGCTTTCTTT. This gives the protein CASSPEGLVFNTEAFF.

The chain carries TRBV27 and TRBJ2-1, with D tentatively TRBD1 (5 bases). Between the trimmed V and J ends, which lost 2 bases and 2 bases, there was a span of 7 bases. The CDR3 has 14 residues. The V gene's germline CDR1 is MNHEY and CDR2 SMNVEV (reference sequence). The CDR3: CASSLQGPYNEQFF. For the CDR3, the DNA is TGTGCCAGCAGTTTACAGGGCCCCTACAATGAGCAGTTCTTC.

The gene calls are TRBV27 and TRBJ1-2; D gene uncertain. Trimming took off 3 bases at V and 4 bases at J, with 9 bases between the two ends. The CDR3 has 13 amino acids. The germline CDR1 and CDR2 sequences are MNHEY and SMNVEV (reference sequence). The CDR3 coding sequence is TGTGCCAGCAGTTTGGCAGTTTCCTATGGCTACACCTTC. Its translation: CASSLAVSYGYTF.

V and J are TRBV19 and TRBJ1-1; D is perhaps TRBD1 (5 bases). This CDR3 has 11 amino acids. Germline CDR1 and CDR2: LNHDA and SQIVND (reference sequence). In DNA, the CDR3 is TGTGCGGGAGGGGCCGGGGCTGAAGCTTTCTTT. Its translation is CAGGAGAEAFF.